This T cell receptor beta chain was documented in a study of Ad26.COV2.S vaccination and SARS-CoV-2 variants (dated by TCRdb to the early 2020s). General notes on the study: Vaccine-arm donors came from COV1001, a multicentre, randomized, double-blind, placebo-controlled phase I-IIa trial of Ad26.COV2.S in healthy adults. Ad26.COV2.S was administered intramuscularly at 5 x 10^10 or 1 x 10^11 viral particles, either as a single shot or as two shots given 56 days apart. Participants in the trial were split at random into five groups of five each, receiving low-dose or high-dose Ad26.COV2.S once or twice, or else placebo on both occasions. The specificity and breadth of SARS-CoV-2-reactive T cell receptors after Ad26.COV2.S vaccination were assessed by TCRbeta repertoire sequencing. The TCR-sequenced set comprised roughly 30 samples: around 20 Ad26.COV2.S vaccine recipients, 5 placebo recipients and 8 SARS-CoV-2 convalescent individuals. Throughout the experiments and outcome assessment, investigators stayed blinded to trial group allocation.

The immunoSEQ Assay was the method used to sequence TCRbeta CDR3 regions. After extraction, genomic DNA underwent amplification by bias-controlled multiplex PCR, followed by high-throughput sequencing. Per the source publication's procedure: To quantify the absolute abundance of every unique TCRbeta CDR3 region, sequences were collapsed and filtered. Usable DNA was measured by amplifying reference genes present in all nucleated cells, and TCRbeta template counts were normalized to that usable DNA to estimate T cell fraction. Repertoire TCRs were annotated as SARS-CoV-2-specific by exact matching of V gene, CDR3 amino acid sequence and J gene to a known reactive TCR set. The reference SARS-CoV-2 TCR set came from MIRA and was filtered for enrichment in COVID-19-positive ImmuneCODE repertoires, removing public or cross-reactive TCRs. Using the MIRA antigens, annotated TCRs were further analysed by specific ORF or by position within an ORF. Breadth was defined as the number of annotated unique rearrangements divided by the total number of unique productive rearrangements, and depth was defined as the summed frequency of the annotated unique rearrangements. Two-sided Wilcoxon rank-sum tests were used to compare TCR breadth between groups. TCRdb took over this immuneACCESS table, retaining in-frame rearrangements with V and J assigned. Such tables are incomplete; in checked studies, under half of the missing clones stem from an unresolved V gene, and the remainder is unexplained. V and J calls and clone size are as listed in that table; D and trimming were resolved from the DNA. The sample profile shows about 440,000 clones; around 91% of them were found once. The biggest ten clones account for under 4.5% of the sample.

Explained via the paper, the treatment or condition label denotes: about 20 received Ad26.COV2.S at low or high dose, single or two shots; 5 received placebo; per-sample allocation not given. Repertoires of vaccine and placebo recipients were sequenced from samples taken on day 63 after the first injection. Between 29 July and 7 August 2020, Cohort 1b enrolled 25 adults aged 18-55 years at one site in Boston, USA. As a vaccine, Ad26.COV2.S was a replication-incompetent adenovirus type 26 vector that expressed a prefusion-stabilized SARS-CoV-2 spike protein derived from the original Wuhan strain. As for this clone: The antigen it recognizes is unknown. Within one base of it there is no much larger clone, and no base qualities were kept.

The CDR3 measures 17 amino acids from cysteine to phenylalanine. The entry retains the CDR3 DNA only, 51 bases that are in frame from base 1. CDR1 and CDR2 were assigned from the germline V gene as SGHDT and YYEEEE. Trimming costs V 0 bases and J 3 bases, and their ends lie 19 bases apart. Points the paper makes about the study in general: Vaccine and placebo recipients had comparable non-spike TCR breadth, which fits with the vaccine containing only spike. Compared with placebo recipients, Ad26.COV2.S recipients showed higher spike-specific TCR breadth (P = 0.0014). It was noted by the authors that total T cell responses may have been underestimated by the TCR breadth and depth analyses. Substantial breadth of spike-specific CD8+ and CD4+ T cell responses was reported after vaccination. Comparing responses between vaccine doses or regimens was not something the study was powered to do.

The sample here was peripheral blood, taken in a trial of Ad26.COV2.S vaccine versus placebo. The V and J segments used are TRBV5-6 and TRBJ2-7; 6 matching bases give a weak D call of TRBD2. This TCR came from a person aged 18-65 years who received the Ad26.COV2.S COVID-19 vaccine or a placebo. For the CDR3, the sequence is CASSLAGYSGVSYEQYF. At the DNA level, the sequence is TGTGCCAGCAGCTTGGCCGGGTATTCGGGAGTCAGCTACGAGCAGTACTTC.